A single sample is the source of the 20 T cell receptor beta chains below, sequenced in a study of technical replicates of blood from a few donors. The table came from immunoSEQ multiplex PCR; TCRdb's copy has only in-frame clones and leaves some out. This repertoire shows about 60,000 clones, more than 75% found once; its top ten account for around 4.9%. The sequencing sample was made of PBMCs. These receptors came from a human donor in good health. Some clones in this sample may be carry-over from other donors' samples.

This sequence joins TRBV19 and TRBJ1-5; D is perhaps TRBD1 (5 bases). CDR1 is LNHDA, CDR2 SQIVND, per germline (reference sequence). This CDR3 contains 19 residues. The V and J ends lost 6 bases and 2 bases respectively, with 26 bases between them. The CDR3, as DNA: TGTGCCAGTAGCAACCCCCAGGACATATTTCAGAGTGGCAATCAGCCCCAGCATTTT. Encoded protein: CASSNPQDIFQSGNQPQHF.

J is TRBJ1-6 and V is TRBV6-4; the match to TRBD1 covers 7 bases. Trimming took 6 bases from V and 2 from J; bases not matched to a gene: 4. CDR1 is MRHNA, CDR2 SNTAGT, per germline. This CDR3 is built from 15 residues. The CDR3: CASRETGTYNSPLHF. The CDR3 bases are TGTGCCAGCAGGGAGACAGGGACCTATAATTCACCCCTCCACTTT.

CDR3 in DNA: TGTGCCAGCAGCGTCGACAGGGGCGATGGCTACACCTTC. Translating gives CASSVDRGDGYTF. This chain links TRBV2 with TRBJ1-2, with 8 bases aligning to TRBD1. Germline CDR1 reads SNHLY; CDR2 reads FYNNEI. After removal of 6 bases from V and 6 bases from J, the junction contained 6 bases not matched to a gene. The CDR3 spans 13 residues.

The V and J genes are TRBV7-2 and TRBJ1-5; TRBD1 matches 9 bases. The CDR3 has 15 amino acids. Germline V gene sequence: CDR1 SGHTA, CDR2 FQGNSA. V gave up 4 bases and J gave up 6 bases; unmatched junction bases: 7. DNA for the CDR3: TGTGCCAGCAGCTCCGGGACAGGGATTTTTCAGCCCCAGCATTTT. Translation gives CASSSGTGIFQPQHF. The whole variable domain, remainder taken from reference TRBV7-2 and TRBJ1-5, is GAGVSQSPSNKVTEKGKDVELRCDPISGHTALYWYRQSLGQGLEFLIYFQGNSAPDKSGLPSDRFSAERTGGSVSTLTIQRTQQEDSAVYLCASSSGTGIFQPQHFGDGTRLSIL.

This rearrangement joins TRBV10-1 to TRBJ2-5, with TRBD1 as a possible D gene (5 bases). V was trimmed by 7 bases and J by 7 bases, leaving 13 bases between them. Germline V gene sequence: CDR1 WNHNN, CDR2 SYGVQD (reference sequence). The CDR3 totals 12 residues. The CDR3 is CASTQGARTQYF. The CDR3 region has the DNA TGCGCCAGCACCCAGGGCGCCAGGACCCAGTACTTC.

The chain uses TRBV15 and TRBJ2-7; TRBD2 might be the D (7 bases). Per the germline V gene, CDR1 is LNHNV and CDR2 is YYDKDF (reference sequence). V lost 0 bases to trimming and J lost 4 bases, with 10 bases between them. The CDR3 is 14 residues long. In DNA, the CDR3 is TGTGCCACCAGCAGAGAGGCGGGGGCGTACGAGCAGTACTTC. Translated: CATSREAGAYEQYF.

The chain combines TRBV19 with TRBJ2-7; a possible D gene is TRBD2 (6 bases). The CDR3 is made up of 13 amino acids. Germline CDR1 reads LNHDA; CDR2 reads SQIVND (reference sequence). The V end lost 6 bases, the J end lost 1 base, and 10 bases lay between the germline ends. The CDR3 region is CASSGGRSYEQYF. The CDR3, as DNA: TGTGCCAGTAGCGGGGGTAGGTCCTACGAGCAGTACTTC.

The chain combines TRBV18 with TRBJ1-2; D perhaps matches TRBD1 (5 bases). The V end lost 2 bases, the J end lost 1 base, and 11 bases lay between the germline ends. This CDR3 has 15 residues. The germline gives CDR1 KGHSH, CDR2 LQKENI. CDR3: CASSPAGRFNYGYTF. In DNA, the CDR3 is TGTGCCAGCTCACCAGCGGGACGGTTTAACTATGGCTACACCTTC.

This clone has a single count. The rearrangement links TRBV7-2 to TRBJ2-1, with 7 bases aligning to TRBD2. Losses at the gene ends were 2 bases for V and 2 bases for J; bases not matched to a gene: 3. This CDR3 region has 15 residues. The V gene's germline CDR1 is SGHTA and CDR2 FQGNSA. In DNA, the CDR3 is TGTGCCAGCAGCTTATTCGGACTAGCCTACAATGAGCAGTTCTTC. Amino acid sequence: CASSLFGLAYNEQFF.

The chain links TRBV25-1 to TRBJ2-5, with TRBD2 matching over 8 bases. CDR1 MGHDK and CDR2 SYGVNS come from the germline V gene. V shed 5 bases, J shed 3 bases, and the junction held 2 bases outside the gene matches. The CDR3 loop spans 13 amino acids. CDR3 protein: CASSRAGEETQYF. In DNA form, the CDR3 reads TGTGCCAGCAGTAGAGCGGGGGAAGAGACCCAGTACTTC.

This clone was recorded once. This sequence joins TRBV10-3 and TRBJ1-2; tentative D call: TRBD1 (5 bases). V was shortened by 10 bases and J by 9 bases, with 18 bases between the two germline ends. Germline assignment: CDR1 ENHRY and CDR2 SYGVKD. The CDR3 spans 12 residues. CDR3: CATHRGGERYTF. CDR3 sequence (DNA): TGTGCCACCCACCGTGGAGGGGAGCGCTACACCTTC.

CDR3 region: CAISQGFTDNEKLFF. The CDR3 DNA is TGTGCCATCAGTCAGGGGTTTACGGATAATGAAAAACTGTTTTTT. The chain carries TRBV10-3 and TRBJ1-4, with a tentative D call TRBD1 (6 bases). The V gene lost 5 bases and the J gene lost 4 bases, with 14 bases spanning the gap. The germline gives CDR1 ENHRY, CDR2 SYGVKD. CDR3 size: 15 residues.

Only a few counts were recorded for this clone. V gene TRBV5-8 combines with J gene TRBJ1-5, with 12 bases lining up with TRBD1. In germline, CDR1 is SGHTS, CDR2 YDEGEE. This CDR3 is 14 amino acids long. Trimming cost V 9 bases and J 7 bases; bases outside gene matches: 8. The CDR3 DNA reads TGTGCCACTAGAGGGGACAGGGGGCTGCAGCCCCAGCATTTT. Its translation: CATRGDRGLQPQHF.

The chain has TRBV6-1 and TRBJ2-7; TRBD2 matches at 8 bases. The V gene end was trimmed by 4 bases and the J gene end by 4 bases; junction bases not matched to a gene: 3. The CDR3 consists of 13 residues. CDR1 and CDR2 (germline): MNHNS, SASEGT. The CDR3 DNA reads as TGTGCCAGCAGTGGAACTAGCGGTTACGAGCAGTACTTC. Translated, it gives CASSGTSGYEQYF.

The CDR3, as DNA: TGTGCCAGCAGCTTAGTCGGGAGCGCAGATACGCAGTATTTT. Amino acid sequence: CASSLVGSADTQYF. The chain joins TRBV7-3 to TRBJ2-3; D is perhaps TRBD2 (6 bases). V lost 2 bases and J lost 4, with 10 bases in between. The CDR3 spans 14 residues. Germline CDR1 and CDR2: SGHTA and FQGTGA.

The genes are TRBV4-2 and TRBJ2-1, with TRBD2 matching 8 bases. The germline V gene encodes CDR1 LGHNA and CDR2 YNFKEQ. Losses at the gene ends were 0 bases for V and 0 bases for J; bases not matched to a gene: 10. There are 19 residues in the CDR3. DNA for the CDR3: TGTGCCAGCAGCCAAGAGATCGGAGCGGGAGCTTCCTCCTACAATGAGCAGTTCTTC. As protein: CASSQEIGAGASSYNEQFF.

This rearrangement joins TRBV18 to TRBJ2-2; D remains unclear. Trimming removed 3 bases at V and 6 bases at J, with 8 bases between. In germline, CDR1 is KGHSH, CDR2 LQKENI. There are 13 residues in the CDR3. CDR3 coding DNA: TGTGCCAGCTCACCCCCTACGGCCGGGGAGCTGTTTTTT. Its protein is CASSPPTAGELFF.

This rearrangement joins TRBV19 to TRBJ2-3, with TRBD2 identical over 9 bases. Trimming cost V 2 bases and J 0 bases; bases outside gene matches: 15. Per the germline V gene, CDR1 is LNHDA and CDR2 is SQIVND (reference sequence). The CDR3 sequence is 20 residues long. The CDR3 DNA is TGTGCCAGTAGTATATACGGGAGCGGGGGGCCATTCACCAGCACAGATACGCAGTATTTT. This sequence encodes CASSIYGSGGPFTSTDTQYF.

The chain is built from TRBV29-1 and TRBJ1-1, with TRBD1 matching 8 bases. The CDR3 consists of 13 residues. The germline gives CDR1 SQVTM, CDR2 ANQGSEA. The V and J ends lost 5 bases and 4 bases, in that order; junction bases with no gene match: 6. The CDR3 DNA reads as TGCAGCGTTTCAGGGGGCGAGGGCACTGAAGCTTTCTTT. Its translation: CSVSGGEGTEAFF.

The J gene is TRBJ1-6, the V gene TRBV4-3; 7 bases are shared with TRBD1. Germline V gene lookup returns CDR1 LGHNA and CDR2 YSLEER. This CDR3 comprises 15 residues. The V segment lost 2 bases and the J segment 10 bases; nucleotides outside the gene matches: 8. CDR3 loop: CASSQRQGEWSPLHF. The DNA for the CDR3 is TGCGCCAGCAGCCAACGACAGGGTGAATGGTCACCCCTCCACTTT.